Listed below are T cell receptor beta chains from one sample, sequenced in a study of T-cell memory formation after mild COVID-19. Each CDR3 protein is one row after TCRdb ran MiXCR on the 5' RACE reads. The top ten hold around 12% of the sample, which has 540,000 or so distinct CDR3 sequences, about a fifth seen once. Source material: PBMCs or a T cell subset sorted from them (not recorded which). The receptors were gathered from an adult woman who had mild COVID-19 (a few samples of this study predate the infection). Cell type and time point are not known. CDR3s include the opening cysteine and the closing phenylalanine or tryptophan. Fields, in order: D gene, J gene, V gene, clone size, CDR3 DNA, CDR3 protein. A D gene is named only where the DNA matches it firmly. Clone size is given for some rows only: seen once, a few or many times, or a class if the clone is expanded.

d_gene: TRBD2; j_gene: TRBJ2-2; v_gene: TRBV4-2; abundance: -; CDR3nt: TGTGCCAGCAGTCAGGGACTAGCGGGAGTTGGCGGGGAGCTGTTTTTT; CDR3aa: CASSQGLAGVGGELFF
d_gene: -; j_gene: TRBJ2-7; v_gene: TRBV29-1; abundance: -; CDR3nt: TGCAGCGTCGGTGTTGGGTCGAGCGAGCAGTACTTC; CDR3aa: CSVGVGSSEQYF
d_gene: -; j_gene: TRBJ1-1; v_gene: TRBV5-1; abundance: -; CDR3nt: TGCGCCAGCAGCTTGGCCGAGACAGAACTTCAAGCTTTCTTT; CDR3aa: CASSLAETELQAFF
d_gene: -; j_gene: TRBJ2-1; v_gene: TRBV15; abundance: few; CDR3nt: TGTGCCACCAGCGTTACGACGGCCCTAAACAATGAGCAGTTCTTC; CDR3aa: CATSVTTALNNEQFF
d_gene: -; j_gene: TRBJ2-7; v_gene: TRBV5-1; abundance: few; CDR3nt: TGCGCCAGCAGTAACAGGTCCCTCTCCTACGAGCAGTACTTC; CDR3aa: CASSNRSLSYEQYF
d_gene: -; j_gene: TRBJ2-1; v_gene: TRBV20-1; abundance: -; CDR3nt: TGCAGTGCTAGGGCGGTCGGTAGCGGCAATGAGCAGTTCTTC; CDR3aa: CSARAVGSGNEQFF
d_gene: TRBD2; j_gene: TRBJ2-3; v_gene: TRBV18; abundance: few; CDR3nt: TGTGCCAGCTCACCACGGATCCCGGGACTAGCGGGCACAGATACGCAGTATTTT; CDR3aa: CASSPRIPGLAGTDTQYF
d_gene: -; j_gene: TRBJ2-3; v_gene: TRBV12-5; abundance: few; CDR3nt: TGTGCTAGTGGCCTCAGGGGTGTTTTGGATACGCAGTATTTT; CDR3aa: CASGLRGVLDTQYF
d_gene: -; j_gene: TRBJ1-2; v_gene: TRBV7-9; abundance: -; CDR3nt: TGTGCCAGCAGCTTAGAATTGGGTGGCTATGGCTACACCTTC; CDR3aa: CASSLELGGYGYTF
d_gene: TRBD1; j_gene: TRBJ1-5; v_gene: TRBV12-3/TRBV12-4; abundance: few; CDR3nt: TGTGCCAGCAGTTCCCGGACAGGGGGCGCAAGCAATCAGCCCCAGCATTTT; CDR3aa: CASSSRTGGASNQPQHF
d_gene: TRBD2; j_gene: TRBJ2-1; v_gene: TRBV5-6; abundance: few; CDR3nt: TGTGCCAGCAGCGAGGGGACTAGCGGTTTCTACAATGAGCAGTTCTTC; CDR3aa: CASSEGTSGFYNEQFF
d_gene: -; j_gene: TRBJ2-1; v_gene: TRBV19; abundance: -; CDR3nt: TGTGCCAGTAGTCGGTGGAATGAGCAGTTCTTC; CDR3aa: CASSRWNEQFF
d_gene: -; j_gene: TRBJ1-1; v_gene: TRBV6-5; abundance: many; CDR3nt: TGTGCCAGCAGCCCCACAGGGTCGACTGAAGCTTTCTTT; CDR3aa: CASSPTGSTEAFF
d_gene: TRBD2; j_gene: TRBJ2-5; v_gene: TRBV12-3/TRBV12-4; abundance: -; CDR3nt: TGTGCCAGCAGTTTTAACGGGGGGGTGGAGACCCAGTACTTC; CDR3aa: CASSFNGGVETQYF
d_gene: -; j_gene: TRBJ2-5; v_gene: TRBV20-1; abundance: few; CDR3nt: TGCAGTGCTAGAGATTCCGGGGAGCTCCAAGAGACCCAGTACTTC; CDR3aa: CSARDSGELQETQYF
d_gene: -; j_gene: TRBJ1-1; v_gene: TRBV5-1; abundance: -; CDR3nt: TGCGCCAGCAGCGCGCTGGGGAACACTGAAGCTTTCTTT; CDR3aa: CASSALGNTEAFF
d_gene: -; j_gene: TRBJ2-7; v_gene: TRBV3-1; abundance: -; CDR3nt: TGTGCCAGCAGCCAAGGATGGGAGCTCTCCTACGAGCAGTACTTC; CDR3aa: CASSQGWELSYEQYF
d_gene: -; j_gene: TRBJ2-5; v_gene: TRBV24-1; abundance: -; CDR3nt: TGTGCCACCAGTGATTTCGACAGGCCAGAGACCCAGTACTTC; CDR3aa: CATSDFDRPETQYF
d_gene: -; j_gene: TRBJ1-5; v_gene: TRBV3-1; abundance: few; CDR3nt: TGTGCCAGCAGCCAAGATAAGGGAAATCAGCCCCAGCATTTT; CDR3aa: CASSQDKGNQPQHF
d_gene: -; j_gene: TRBJ1-3; v_gene: TRBV24-1; abundance: -; CDR3nt: TGTGCCACCAGTGATTCCCCCGGTTCCCCCTCCGGAAACACCATATATTTT; CDR3aa: CATSDSPGSPSGNTIYF
d_gene: -; j_gene: TRBJ2-3; v_gene: TRBV3-1; abundance: many; CDR3nt: TGTGCCAGCAGCCAAGAATCCACGAGCCGGCAGTATTTT; CDR3aa: CASSQESTSRQYF
d_gene: TRBD2; j_gene: TRBJ2-5; v_gene: TRBV5-4; abundance: few; CDR3nt: TGTGCCAGCAGCTTTACCCTACTAGCGGGAGCTGAGACCCAGTACTTC; CDR3aa: CASSFTLLAGAETQYF
d_gene: TRBD1; j_gene: TRBJ1-2; v_gene: TRBV10-3; abundance: -; CDR3nt: TGTGCCATCAGTGACCCGGGACAGGTCTATGGCTACACCTTC; CDR3aa: CAISDPGQVYGYTF
d_gene: -; j_gene: TRBJ2-1; v_gene: TRBV18; abundance: few; CDR3nt: TGTGCCAGCTCGTACAGGTTAAGCTCCTACAATGAGCAGTTCTTC; CDR3aa: CASSYRLSSYNEQFF
d_gene: -; j_gene: TRBJ2-3; v_gene: TRBV20-1; abundance: -; CDR3nt: TGCAGTGCTAGTCGGCGGGGCAGCACAGATACGCAGTATTTT; CDR3aa: CSASRRGSTDTQYF
d_gene: TRBD1; j_gene: TRBJ1-2; v_gene: TRBV5-1; abundance: few; CDR3nt: TGCGCCAGCAGCTTGGGGGACAGCTGGGATGGCTACACCTTC; CDR3aa: CASSLGDSWDGYTF
d_gene: -; j_gene: TRBJ2-2; v_gene: TRBV2; abundance: few; CDR3nt: TGTGCCAGCAGTGAAGTGGGTAGTGGCAGGGCGACCGGGGAGCTGTTTTTT; CDR3aa: CASSEVGSGRATGELFF